The T cell receptor (beta chain) under discussion was sequenced for a study of metastatic and nonmetastatic thyroid tumors. The sample holds many counts of this clone. Thyroid surgery was performed in patients who had received no treatment beforehand. TCRdb re-analyzed the PCR reads using MiXCR. The table shows roughly 20,000 clones, with roughly 10% occurring only once. The CDR3 consists of 14 residues. Germline CDR1 and CDR2: MDHEN and SYDVKM. Trimming removed 5 bases from V and 9 bases from J; junction bases left unmatched: 9. The sample was blood. The clonotype was recovered from a female donor with papillary thyroid cancer or a benign thyroid nodule (not recorded which). Some clones in this sample may be carry-over from other donors' samples. This chain links TRBV28 with TRBJ2-1, with 8 bases fitting TRBD2. CDR3 bases: TGTGCCAGCAGTCCGGGACTAGTAAATTCTGAGCAGTTCTTC. Its translation: CASSPGLVNSEQFF.